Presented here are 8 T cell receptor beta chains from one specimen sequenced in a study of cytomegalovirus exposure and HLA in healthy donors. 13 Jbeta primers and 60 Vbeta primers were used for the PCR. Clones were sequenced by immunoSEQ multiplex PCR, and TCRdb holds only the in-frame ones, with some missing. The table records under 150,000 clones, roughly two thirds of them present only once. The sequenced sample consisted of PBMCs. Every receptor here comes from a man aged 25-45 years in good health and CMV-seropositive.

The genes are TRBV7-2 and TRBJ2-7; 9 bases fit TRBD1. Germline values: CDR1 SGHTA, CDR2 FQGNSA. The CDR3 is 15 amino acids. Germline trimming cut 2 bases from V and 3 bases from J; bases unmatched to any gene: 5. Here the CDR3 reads CASSLFGTGLYEQYF. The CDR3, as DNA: TGTGCCAGCAGCTTATTTGGGACAGGGCTCTACGAGCAGTACTTC.

CDR3 in DNA: TGCAGCGTTGAGGCCAGGGGCACAGATACGCAGTATTTT. This gives the protein CSVEARGTDTQYF. J is TRBJ2-3 and V is TRBV29-1; D is perhaps TRBD1 (5 bases). This CDR3 contains 13 residues. Germline lookup yields CDR1 SQVTM and CDR2 ANQGSEA. V was shortened by 3 bases and J by 1 base, with 8 bases between the two germline ends.

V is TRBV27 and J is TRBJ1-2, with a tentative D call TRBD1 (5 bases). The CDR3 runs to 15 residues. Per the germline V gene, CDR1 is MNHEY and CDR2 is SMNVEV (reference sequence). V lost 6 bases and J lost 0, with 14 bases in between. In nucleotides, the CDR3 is TGTGCCAGCAGGCGGGACTCTTTAGCTAACTATGGCTACACCTTC. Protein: CASRRDSLANYGYTF.

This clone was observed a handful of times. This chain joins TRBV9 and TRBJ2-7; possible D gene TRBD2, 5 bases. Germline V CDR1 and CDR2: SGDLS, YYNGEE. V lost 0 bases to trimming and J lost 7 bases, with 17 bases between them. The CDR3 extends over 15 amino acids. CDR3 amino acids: CASSVAPGSVEEQYF. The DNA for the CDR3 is TGTGCCAGCAGCGTAGCTCCGGGGAGCGTAGAAGAGCAGTACTTC.

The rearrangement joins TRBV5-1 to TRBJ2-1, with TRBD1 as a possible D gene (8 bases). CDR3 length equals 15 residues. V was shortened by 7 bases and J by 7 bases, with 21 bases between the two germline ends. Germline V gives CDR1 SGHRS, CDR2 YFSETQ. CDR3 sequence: CASWFASGTGNEQFF. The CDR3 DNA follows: TGCGCCAGCTGGTTCGCCAGCGGGACAGGAAATGAGCAGTTCTTC.

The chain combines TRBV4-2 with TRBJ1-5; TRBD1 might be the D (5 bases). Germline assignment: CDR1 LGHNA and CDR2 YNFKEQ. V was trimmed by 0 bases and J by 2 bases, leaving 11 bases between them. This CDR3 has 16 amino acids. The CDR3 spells CASSQDVGGGNQPQHF. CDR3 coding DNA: TGTGCCAGCAGCCAAGATGTTGGGGGGGGCAATCAGCCCCAGCATTTT.

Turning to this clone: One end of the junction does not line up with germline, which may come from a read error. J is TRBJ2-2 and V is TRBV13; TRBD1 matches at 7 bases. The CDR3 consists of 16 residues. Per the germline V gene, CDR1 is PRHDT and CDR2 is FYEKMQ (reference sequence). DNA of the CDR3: TGTGCCAGCACCTTAACAGGGGCTACGAACACCGGGGAGCTGTTTTTT. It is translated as CASTLTGATNTGELFF.

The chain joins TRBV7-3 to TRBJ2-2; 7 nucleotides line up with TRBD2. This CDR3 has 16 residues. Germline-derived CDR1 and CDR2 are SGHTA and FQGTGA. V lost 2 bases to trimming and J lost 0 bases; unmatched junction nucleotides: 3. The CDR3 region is CASSLAGVANTGELFF. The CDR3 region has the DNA TGTGCCAGCAGCTTAGCGGGAGTCGCGAACACCGGGGAGCTGTTTTTT.